This TCR beta chain was found in a study of T-cell memory formation after mild COVID-19 (dated by TCRdb to the early 2020s). Notes on the research overall: Most TCR sequence clusters were specific to one of the two donors. In a couple of donors, T-cell clones that expanded and contracted after mild COVID-19 were followed by sequencing TCRalpha and TCRbeta repertoires longitudinally. The cohort was made up of two young adult volunteers, one female and one male, who were previously healthy. General study outcomes and caveats: Whether the second-wave clones peaking on day 37 were SARS-CoV-2 specific was not confirmed. Contracting CD4+ clones were located mainly in the CM and EM memory subsets, whereas CD8+ clones were found to be enriched in EMRA. Balanced CD4/CD8 phenotypes were observed for clones contracting from day 15 to 85, whereas a bias towards CD4+ was observed for a second wave of clones expanding from day 15 to 37. Only a couple of mild cases were covered by the study, and larger cohorts that include severe cases with pre-infection samples were considered necessary. Some responding clones were found in pre-infection memory, which suggests that pre-existing cross-reactive memory T cells took part in the SARS-CoV-2 response.

The instrument was an Illumina NovaSeq 6000. cDNA libraries for TCRalpha and TCRbeta were prepared by 5'RACE using constant-segment primers, with sample barcodes and unique molecular identifiers added. RNA was extracted from every sample with Trizol reagent. Library amplification was performed in two PCR steps, and a second sample barcode and Illumina TruSeq adapters were introduced in the second step. Libraries were sequenced on an Illumina NovaSeq with 2 x 150 bp paired-end reads. As for the original processing: Reads were demultiplexed and collapsed into UMI-guided consensus sequences with migec v1.2.7. Using mixcr v2.1.11, the UMI consensuses were aligned to TRA and TRB V and J templates and assembled into clonotypes. A clonotype was counted as expanded or contracted only if both edgeR and NoisET called the change significant, with noise models trained on biological replicates. For edgeR calls, the cutoffs were a false discovery rate-adjusted p below 0.01 and a log2 fold-change threshold of 1. As an exploratory analysis of dynamics, max-normalized trajectories of the 1000 most abundant clonotypes were examined by PCA with hierarchical clustering. Separately sequenced CD4+ and CD8+ repertoires were used to assign the CD4 or CD8 phenotype of responding clones. Using fastp trimming at Q25 and MiXCR clonotype assembly, TCRdb reanalyzed the public sequencing data and kept in-frame beta chains. All rows with the same CDR3 protein become a single entry with the most common DNA and genes. TCRdb's processing, not the authors', yielded these V and J calls. Here the sample has about 610,000 distinct CDR3 sequences; roughly 17% occur a single time. The ten most abundant clones make up around 8.1% of the sample.

Between the V and J ends, shortened by 3 bases and 4 bases respectively, the junction contains 12 bases. The CDR3 starts with the cysteine, ends with the phenylalanine, and has 14 residues. The kept DNA is CDR3 alone, 42 bases in frame from the first base. Based on the germline V gene, the CDR1 and CDR2 sequences are MNHNS and SASEGT. With regard to this clonotype: Its cognate antigen has yet to be identified. Qualities for individual bases were not recorded, and no much larger clone is one base off.

Ficoll-Paque density gradient centrifugation was the method used to isolate PBMCs. The sample taken for sequencing was PBMCs or a T cell subset sorted from them (not recorded which). The sequence is built from TRBV6-1 and TRBJ1-1; confidence is insufficient to name the D gene. This receptor was obtained from an adult woman who had mild COVID-19 (a few samples of this study predate the infection). The sample titles of this study are shuffled in the database, so cell type and time point are left out; the donor was told from shared clones. CDR3 protein: CASSDYGSVTEAFF. The base sequence is TGTGCCAGCAGTGACTATGGAAGCGTCACTGAAGCTTTCTTT.